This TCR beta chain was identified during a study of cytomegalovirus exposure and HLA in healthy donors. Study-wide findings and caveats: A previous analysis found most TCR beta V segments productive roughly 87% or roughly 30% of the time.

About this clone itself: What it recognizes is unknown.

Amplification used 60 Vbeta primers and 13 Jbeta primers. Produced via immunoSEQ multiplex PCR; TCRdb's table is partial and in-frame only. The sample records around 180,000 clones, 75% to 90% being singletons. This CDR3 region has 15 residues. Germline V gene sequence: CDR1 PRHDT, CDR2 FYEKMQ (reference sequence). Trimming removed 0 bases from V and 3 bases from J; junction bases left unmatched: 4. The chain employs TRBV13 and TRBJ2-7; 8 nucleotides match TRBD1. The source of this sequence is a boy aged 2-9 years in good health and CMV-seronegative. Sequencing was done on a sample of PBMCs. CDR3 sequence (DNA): TGTGCCAGCAGCTTAGGCGGACAGGGAAACTACGAGCAGTACGTC. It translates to CASSLGGQGNYEQYV.